One sample yielded the 16 T cell receptor beta chains listed below, sequenced in a study of molecular identifiers for immune sequencing clone quantification. TCRdb reanalysed the PCR reads using MiXCR and keeps one entry per CDR3 protein. The sample has roughly 320,000 distinct CDR3 sequences; roughly 24% are singletons. Input material: naive CD8+ T cells from blood, with Jurkat cell RNA spiked in. Subset given: FACS-sorted CD8+CD4-CCR7+CD45RA+ naive T cells. The receptors were gathered from a human donor in good health. Some libraries in this study had Jurkat cell RNA spiked in.

The sample holds many counts of this clonotype. In nucleotides, the CDR3 is TGTGCCAGCAGCTCTATAGCGGGGGGGCTGGATACGCAGTATTTT. Translation: CASSSIAGGLDTQYF. This chain connects TRBV7-2 to TRBJ2-3; 11 bases are a match to TRBD2. This CDR3 comprises 15 residues. Trimming cost V 4 bases and J 6 bases; bases outside gene matches: 6. Germline CDR1 is SGHTA and CDR2 is FQGNSA.

The table lists this clonotype with many counts. V is TRBV6-5 and J is TRBJ2-3; D possibly corresponds to TRBD2 (6 bases). Germline CDR1 and CDR2: MNHEY and SVGAGI. Trimming cost V 0 bases and J 4 bases, with 11 bases left between them. The CDR3 loop spans 15 amino acids. Here the CDR3 reads CASSYSGGWADTQYF. CDR3 sequence (DNA): TGTGCCAGCAGTTACTCGGGAGGTTGGGCAGATACGCAGTATTTT.

This sequence joins TRBV4-1 and TRBJ1-2, with D unresolved. The CDR3 consists of 14 residues. The germline gives CDR1 MGHRA, CDR2 YSYEKL. V was trimmed by 1 base and J by 4 bases, leaving 10 bases between them. The CDR3 is CASSQGESGYGYTF. CDR3 DNA sequence: TGCGCCAGCAGCCAAGGGGAGAGTGGCTATGGCTACACCTTC.

This clonotype was counted between two and nine times. This chain joins TRBV28 and TRBJ2-3; TRBD1 might be the D (5 bases). The CDR3 covers 14 residues. Trimming pared 4 bases from V and 5 bases from J, leaving 13 bases between. Germline V gene sequence: CDR1 MDHEN, CDR2 SYDVKM. CDR3 in amino acids: CASSYLVGEDTQYF. The CDR3 DNA follows: TGTGCCAGCAGTTACCTGGTAGGGGAAGATACGCAGTATTTT.

The chain couples TRBV6-2 or TRBV6-3 to TRBJ1-5; D not certain. CDR1 MNHEY and CDR2 SVGEGT come from the germline V gene. Trimming shortened V by 6 bases and J by 0 bases, and 15 bases separated the two germline ends. The CDR3 is made up of 16 amino acids. The chain's CDR3 is CASRRGVNYSNQPQHF. The CDR3 region has the DNA TGTGCCAGCAGACGGGGTGTTAACTATAGCAATCAGCCCCAGCATTTT.

On this clonotype itself: This could be a read error, since a much larger clone is one nucleotide away. The chain is built from TRBV28 and TRBJ2-3; D is unresolved. V was shortened by 4 bases and J by 5 bases, with 19 bases between the two germline ends. The germline V gene has CDR1 MDHEN and CDR2 SYDVKM. CDR3 size: 16 residues. The CDR3 region has the DNA TGTGCCAGCAGTTCCTTATCGGAAGGGCTTATAGATACGCAGTATTTT. This gives the protein CASSSLSEGLIDTQYF. The variable domain in full, with the rest retrieved from reference TRBV28 and TRBJ2-3, is DVKVTQSSRYLVKRTGEKVFLECVQDMDHENMFWYRQDPGLGLRLIYFSYDVKMKEKGDIPEGYSVSREKKERFSLILESASTNQTSMYLCASSSLSEGLIDTQYFGPGTRLTVL.

This clonotype has a handful of counts. J is TRBJ2-7 and V is TRBV30; TRBD1 matches 9 bases. This CDR3 is 16 amino acids long. V shed 5 bases and J 3 bases; nucleotides not matched to a gene: 14. Germline V CDR1 and CDR2: GTSNPN, SVGIG (reference sequence). CDR3 DNA: TGTGCCTGGCTCGGGTTCGAACCGGGACAGGGCTACGAGCAGTACTTC. Residues: CAWLGFEPGQGYEQYF.

V is TRBV18 and J is TRBJ1-1; D is uncertain. This CDR3 region has 14 residues. V was trimmed by 3 bases and J by 3 bases, leaving 11 bases between them. Germline lookup yields CDR1 KGHSH and CDR2 LQKENI. The CDR3 coding sequence is TGTGCCAGCTCACCCCCAGACAAGTACACTGAAGCTTTCTTT. Its protein is CASSPPDKYTEAFF.

Details on this clonotype: An end of the junction does not agree with germline; a read error may underlie this. The gene calls are TRBV6-2 or TRBV6-3 and TRBJ2-1; D unclear. CDR1 is MNHEY and CDR2 is SVGEGT in the germline V gene. The CDR3 runs to 11 residues. CDR3 in DNA: TGTGCCAGCAGTTCCTTCAATGAGCAGTTCTTC. Residues: CASSSFNEQFF.

In this sample, this clonotype turned up once. The V and J genes are TRBV12-3 or TRBV12-4 and TRBJ2-3, with D possibly matching TRBD2 (5 bases). The V gene lost 5 bases and the J gene lost 2 bases, with 11 bases spanning the gap. This CDR3 has 14 amino acids. The CDR3 region is CASSPRSDTDTQYF. CDR3 in DNA: TGTGCCAGCAGTCCCCGTAGCGACACAGATACGCAGTATTTT.

Concerning this clonotype: The junction departs from the called germline gene at one end, perhaps through a read error. V gene TRBV9 combines with J gene TRBJ1-6; TRBD1 is a possible D gene (5 bases). The CDR3 sequence is 15 residues long. Looked up from germline, CDR1 is SGDLS and CDR2 is YYNGEE. The CDR3 sequence: CASSATGGENSPPHF. DNA for the CDR3: TGTGCCAGCAGCGCCACTGGGGGGGAGAATTCACCCCCCCACTTT.

This clonotype has more than one count but fewer than ten. V is TRBV7-9 and J is TRBJ2-7; D remains ambiguous. V lost 5 bases and J lost 2, with 13 bases in between. The CDR3 has 14 amino acids. Germline V gives CDR1 SEHNR, CDR2 FQNEAQ (reference sequence). The CDR3 is CASSDALLAYEQYF. The CDR3 nucleotides read TGTGCCAGCAGCGACGCCTTACTTGCCTACGAGCAGTACTTC.

This clonotype appeared a few times. V usage is TRBV12-3 or TRBV12-4 and J usage is TRBJ2-6; D is perhaps TRBD1 (6 bases). The ends were cut back, 5 bases at V and 1 base at J, with 12 bases in the middle. The CDR3 length is 16 residues. The CDR3, as DNA: TGTGCCAGCAGTGATATACAGGGTTCTGGGGCCAACGTCCTGACTTTC. Protein sequence: CASSDIQGSGANVLTF.

V is TRBV28 and J is TRBJ2-7; 7 bases are shared with TRBD2. V was pared by 8 bases and J by 6 bases, with 16 bases of the junction left unmatched. The germline CDR1 and CDR2 sequences are MDHEN and SYDVKM. This CDR3 has 15 amino acids. The CDR3 region is CASGLGGTTPLEQYF. For the CDR3, the DNA is TGTGCCAGCGGTCTGGGCGGGACTACTCCGCTCGAGCAGTACTTC.

V usage is TRBV9 and J usage is TRBJ2-1; D call uncertain. V was shortened by 4 bases and J by 9 bases, with 11 bases between the two germline ends. Germline V gene sequence: CDR1 SGDLS, CDR2 YYNGEE. This CDR3 is built from 12 residues. CDR3 amino acids: CASSYNTGEQFF. In DNA form, the CDR3 reads TGTGCCAGCAGCTATAACACGGGTGAGCAGTTCTTC.

This chain joins TRBV6-5 and TRBJ2-1, with a weak D call TRBD1 (6 bases). Per germline, CDR1 MNHEY and CDR2 SVGAGI. CDR3 length: 14 residues. Deletions cut 5 bases from V and 4 bases from J, with 12 bases between. The CDR3 protein is CASSPGTMYNEQFF. DNA for the CDR3: TGTGCCAGCAGTCCCGGGACAATGTACAATGAGCAGTTCTTC.